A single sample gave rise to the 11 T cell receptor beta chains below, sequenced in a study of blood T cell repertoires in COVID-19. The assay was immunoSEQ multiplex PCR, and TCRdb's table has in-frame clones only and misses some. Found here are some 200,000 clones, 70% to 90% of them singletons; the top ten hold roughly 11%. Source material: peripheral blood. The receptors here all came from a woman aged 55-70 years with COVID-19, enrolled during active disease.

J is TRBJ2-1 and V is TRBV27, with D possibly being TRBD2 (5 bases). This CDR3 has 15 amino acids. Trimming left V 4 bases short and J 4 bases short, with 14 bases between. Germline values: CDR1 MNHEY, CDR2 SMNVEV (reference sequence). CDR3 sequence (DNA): TGTGCCAGCAGTTCGGACTGGAGAGTTTACAATGAGCAGTTCTTC. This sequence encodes CASSSDWRVYNEQFF.

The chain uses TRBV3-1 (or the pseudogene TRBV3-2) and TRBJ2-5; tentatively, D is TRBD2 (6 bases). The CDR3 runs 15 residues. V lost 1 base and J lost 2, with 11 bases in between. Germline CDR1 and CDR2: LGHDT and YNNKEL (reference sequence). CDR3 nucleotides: TGTGCCAGCAGCCAAGGCCGGGACTCTCAAGAGACCCAGTACTTC. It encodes CASSQGRDSQETQYF.

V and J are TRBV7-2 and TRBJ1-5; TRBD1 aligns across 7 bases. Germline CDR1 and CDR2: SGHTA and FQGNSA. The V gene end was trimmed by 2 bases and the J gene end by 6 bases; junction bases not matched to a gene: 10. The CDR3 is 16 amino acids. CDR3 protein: CASSLQTGAVGQPQHF. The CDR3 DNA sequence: TGTGCCAGCAGCTTACAAACAGGGGCGGTGGGTCAGCCCCAGCATTTT.

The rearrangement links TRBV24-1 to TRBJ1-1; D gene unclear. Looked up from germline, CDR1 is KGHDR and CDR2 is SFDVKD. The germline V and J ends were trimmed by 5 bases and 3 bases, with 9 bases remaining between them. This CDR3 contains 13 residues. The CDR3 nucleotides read TGTGCCACCAGTGGCAGGCCGTACACTGAAGCTTTCTTT. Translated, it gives CATSGRPYTEAFF.

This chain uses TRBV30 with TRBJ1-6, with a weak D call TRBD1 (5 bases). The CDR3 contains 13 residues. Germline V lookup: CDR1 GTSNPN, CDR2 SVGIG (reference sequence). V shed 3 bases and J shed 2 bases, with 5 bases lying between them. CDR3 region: CAWRTAYNSPLHF. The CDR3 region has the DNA TGTGCCTGGAGGACAGCCTATAATTCACCCCTCCACTTT.

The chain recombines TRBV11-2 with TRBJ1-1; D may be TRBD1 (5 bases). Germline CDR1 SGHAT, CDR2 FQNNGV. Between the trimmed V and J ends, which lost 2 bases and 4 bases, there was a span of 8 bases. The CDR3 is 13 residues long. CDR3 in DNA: TGTGCCAGCAGCTTACGACAGTTCACTGAAGCTTTCTTT. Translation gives CASSLRQFTEAFF.

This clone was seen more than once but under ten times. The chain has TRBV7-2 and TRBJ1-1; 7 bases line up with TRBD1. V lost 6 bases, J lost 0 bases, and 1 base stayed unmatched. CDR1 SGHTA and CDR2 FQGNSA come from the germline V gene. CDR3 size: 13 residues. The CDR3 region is CASRGGVNTEAFF. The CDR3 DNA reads TGTGCCAGCAGAGGGGGCGTGAACACTGAAGCTTTCTTT.

The CDR3 DNA follows: TGTGCCAGCAGTGTATTCCTCCCCGGGGAGCTGTTTTTT. Its translation: CASSVFLPGELFF. The chain joins TRBV6-2 or TRBV6-3 to TRBJ2-2; D is unresolved. The CDR3 is made up of 13 amino acids. Germline V lookup: CDR1 MNHEY, CDR2 SVGEGT. V was cut by 5 bases and J by 6 bases, with 10 bases left in between.

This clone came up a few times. CDR3 sequence: CAWNSGLYNEQFF. The CDR3 bases are TGTGCCTGGAATAGCGGCCTCTACAATGAGCAGTTCTTC. The chain uses TRBV30 and TRBJ2-1, with D tentatively TRBD2 (6 bases). CDR3 size: 13 residues. V was shortened by 4 bases and J by 3 bases, with 10 bases between the two germline ends. The germline V gene has CDR1 GTSNPN and CDR2 SVGIG (reference sequence).

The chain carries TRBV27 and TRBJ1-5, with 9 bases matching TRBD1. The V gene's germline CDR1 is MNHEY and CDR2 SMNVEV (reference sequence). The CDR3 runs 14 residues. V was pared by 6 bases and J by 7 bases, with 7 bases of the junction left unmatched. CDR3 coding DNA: TGTGCCAGCAGGCGGACAGGGGCTGGCCAGCCCCAGCATTTT. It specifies CASRRTGAGQPQHF.

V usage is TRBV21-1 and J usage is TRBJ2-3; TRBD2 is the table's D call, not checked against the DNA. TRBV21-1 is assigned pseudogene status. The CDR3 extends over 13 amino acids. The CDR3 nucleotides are TGTGCCAGCACCTGGGACTCCACAGATACGCAGTATTTT. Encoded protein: CASTWDSTDTQYF.